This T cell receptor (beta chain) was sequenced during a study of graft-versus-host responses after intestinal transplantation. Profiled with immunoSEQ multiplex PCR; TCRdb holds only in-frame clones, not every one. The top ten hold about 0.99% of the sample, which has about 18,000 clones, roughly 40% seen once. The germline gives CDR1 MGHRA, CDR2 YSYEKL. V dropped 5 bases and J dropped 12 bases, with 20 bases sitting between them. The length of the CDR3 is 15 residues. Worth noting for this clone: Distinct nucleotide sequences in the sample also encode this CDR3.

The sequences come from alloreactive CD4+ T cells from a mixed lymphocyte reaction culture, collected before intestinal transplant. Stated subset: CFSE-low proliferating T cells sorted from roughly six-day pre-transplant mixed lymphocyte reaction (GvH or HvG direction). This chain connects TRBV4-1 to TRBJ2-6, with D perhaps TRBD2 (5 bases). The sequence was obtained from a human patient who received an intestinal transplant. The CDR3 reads CASSRPGSNFFVLTF. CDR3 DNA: TGCGCCAGCAGCAGGCCGGGAAGCAATTTCTTCGTCCTGACTTTC.